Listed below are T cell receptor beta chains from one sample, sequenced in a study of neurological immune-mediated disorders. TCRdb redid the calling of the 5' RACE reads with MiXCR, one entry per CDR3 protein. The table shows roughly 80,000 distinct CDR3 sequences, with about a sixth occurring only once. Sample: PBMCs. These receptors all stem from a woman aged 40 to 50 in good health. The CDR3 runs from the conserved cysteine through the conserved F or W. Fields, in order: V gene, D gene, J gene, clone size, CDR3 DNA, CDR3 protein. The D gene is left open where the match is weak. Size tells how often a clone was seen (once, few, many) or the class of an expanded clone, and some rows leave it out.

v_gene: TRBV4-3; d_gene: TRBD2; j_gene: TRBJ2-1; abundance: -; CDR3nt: TGCGCCAGCAGCCAAGGCGGACTAGCGGGGCCTGGAACCTACAATGAGCAGTTCTTC; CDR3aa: CASSQGGLAGPGTYNEQFF
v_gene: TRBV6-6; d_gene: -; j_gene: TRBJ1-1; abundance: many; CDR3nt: TGTGCCAGCAGCCCTCCCATGGAGGGAGCTTTCTTT; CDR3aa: CASSPPMEGAFF
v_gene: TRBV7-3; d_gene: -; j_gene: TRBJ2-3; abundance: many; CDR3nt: TGTGCCAGCAGTTTATACCCGCGGGGGCCAGACACAGATACGCAGTATTTT; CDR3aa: CASSLYPRGPDTDTQYF
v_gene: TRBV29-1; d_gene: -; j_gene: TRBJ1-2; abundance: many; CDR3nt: TGCAGCGTTGAACGTCGAGACAACTATGGCTACACCTTC; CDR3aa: CSVERRDNYGYTF
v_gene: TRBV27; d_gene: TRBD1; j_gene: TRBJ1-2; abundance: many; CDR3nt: TGTGCCAGCAGTTCGCAGCGACAGGGCGGTTGGGGCTACACCTTC; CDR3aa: CASSSQRQGGWGYTF
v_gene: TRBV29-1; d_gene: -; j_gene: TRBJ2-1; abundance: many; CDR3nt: TGCAGCGCTGGGGGCGGTCGGAGTGAGCAGTTCTTC; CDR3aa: CSAGGGRSEQFF
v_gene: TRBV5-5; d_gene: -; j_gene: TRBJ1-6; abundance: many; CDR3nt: TGTGCCAGCAGGACCGGGGCAATGGATTCACCCCTCCACTTT; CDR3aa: CASRTGAMDSPLHF
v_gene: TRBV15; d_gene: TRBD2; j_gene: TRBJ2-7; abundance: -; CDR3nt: TGTGCCACCAGCAGAGTCAGCGGGGGGGTTTACGAGCAGTACTTC; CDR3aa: CATSRVSGGVYEQYF
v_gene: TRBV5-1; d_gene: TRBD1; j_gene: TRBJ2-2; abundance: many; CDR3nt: TGCGCCAGCAGCTGGGGGACAGGGAGTCCCGGGGAGCTGTTTTTT; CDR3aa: CASSWGTGSPGELFF
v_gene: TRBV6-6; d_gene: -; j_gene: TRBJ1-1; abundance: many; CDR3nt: TGTGCCAGCAGTTTTGTGAGAGGGATAAACACTGAAGCTTTCTTT; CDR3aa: CASSFVRGINTEAFF
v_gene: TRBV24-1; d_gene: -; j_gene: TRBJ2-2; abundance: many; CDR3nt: TGTGCCACCAGTGTGAGAACCGGGGAGCTGTTTTTT; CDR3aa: CATSVRTGELFF
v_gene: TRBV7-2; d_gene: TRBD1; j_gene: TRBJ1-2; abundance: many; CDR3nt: TGTGCCAGCAGCTTAGACGACAGGGCCTATGGCTACACCTTC; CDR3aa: CASSLDDRAYGYTF
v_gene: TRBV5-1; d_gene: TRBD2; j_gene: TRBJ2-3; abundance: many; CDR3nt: TGCGCCAGCAGTAAGCGGGGGGAAGATACGCAGTATTTT; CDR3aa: CASSKRGEDTQYF
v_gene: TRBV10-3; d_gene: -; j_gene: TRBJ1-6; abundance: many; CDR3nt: TGTGCCATCAGGGCCCCTCCCGGGAAGGGAAGCTCCTATAATTCACCCCTCCACTTT; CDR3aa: CAIRAPPGKGSSYNSPLHF
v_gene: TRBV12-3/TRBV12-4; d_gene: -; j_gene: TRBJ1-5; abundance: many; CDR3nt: TGTGCCAGCAGTTTTGGCAGGGTGGATCAGCCCCAGCATTTT; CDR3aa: CASSFGRVDQPQHF
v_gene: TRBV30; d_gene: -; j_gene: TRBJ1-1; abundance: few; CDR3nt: TGTGCCTGGAGTGTAGCATACCGCAAATTGAACACTGAAGCTTTCTTT; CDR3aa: CAWSVAYRKLNTEAFF
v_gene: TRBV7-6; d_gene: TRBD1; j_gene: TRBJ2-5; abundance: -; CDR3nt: TGTGCCAGCAGCAGGGGACAGGGGGCCGTTGAGACCCAGTACTTC; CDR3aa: CASSRGQGAVETQYF
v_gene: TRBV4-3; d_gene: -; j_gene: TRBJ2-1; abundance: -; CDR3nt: TGCGCCAGCAGCCAAGATCCGGGTGAGCAGTTCTTC; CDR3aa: CASSQDPGEQFF
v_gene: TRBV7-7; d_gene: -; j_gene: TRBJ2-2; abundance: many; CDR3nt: TGTGCCAGCAGTTCCCTCGAGGGGACCGGGGAGCTGTTTTTT; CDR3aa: CASSSLEGTGELFF
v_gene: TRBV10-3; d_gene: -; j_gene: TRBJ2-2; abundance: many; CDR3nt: TGTGCCATCAGGGGAGAAACCGGGGAGCTGTTTTTT; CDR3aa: CAIRGETGELFF
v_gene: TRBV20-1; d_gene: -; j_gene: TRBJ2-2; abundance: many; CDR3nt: TGCAGTGCTGGGGCCGGGGGTTACACCGGGGAGCTGTTTTTT; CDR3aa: CSAGAGGYTGELFF
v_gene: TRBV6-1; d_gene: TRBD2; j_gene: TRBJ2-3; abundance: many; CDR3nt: TGTGCCAGCAGGACACTAGCGGATACGCAGTATTTT; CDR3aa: CASRTLADTQYF
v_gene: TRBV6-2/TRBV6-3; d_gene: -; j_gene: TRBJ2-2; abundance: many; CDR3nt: TGTGCCAGCAGAGGTCCTGCCGCAGGCACCGGGGAGCTGTTTTTT; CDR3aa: CASRGPAAGTGELFF
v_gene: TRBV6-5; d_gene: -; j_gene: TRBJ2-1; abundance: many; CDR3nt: TGTGCCAGCAGCCCTCAGGGTCTGGGGGGGGGCTATAACAATGAGCAGTTCTTC; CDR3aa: CASSPQGLGGGYNNEQFF
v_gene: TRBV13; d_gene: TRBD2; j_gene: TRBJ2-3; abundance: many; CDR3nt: TGTGCCAGCAGCTTAGTAGGGACTAGCGGTTCAGATACGCAGTATTTT; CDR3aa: CASSLVGTSGSDTQYF
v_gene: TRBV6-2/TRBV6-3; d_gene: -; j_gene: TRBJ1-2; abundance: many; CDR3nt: TGTGCCAGCGGACGGAGACAGCTCCTCAGGAATGGCTACACCTTC; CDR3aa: CASGRRQLLRNGYTF
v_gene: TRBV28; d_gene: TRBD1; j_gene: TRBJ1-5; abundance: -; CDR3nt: TGTGCCAGCAGTTTTAGAGGGGGCGTAGTGGCCCAGCATTTT; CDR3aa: CASSFRGGVVAQHF